This TCR beta chain emerged from a study of cytomegalovirus exposure and HLA in healthy donors. Regarding the study as a whole: V segments that were indistinguishable, TRBV6-2 and TRBV6-3 among them, were omitted from analysis. There were some public TCRs occurring in many donors, but most TCR sequences were rare. The authors later linked a missense DCLRE1C variant to TCR beta V- and J-gene trimming. TCR association rates varied by HLA locus in a later analysis, with DRB1 highest and HLA-C lowest.

Germline V gene sequence: CDR1 SNHLY, CDR2 FYNNEI. This CDR3 is built from 14 residues. V was trimmed by 6 bases and J by 8 bases, leaving 17 bases between them. The study ran its PCR with 60 Vbeta and 13 Jbeta primers. Method: immunoSEQ multiplex PCR; TCRdb's copy keeps in-frame clones and lacks some. Altogether roughly 120,000 clones are present, about 78% being singletons, with the ten largest covering 5.4%. This clone was seen just once. Its antigen is not known. This chain links TRBV2 with TRBJ2-1, with D perhaps TRBD1 (8 bases). The sequence was obtained from a woman in her 30s in good health and CMV-seropositive. Sequenced input: PBMCs. CDR3: CASRAGQGGYEQFF. Here the CDR3 DNA reads TGTGCCAGCAGGGCAGGACAGGGAGGGTATGAGCAGTTCTTC.